This entry lists 28 T cell receptor beta chains sequenced from one sample in a study of identical twins. From the 5' RACE reads, TCRdb called clonotypes with MiXCR, one entry per CDR3 protein. The repertoire holds 150,000 or so distinct CDR3 sequences, with 3% to 4.5% as singletons. Sequences were obtained from memory T cells sorted from blood. The receptors come from a man younger than 30 in good health.

Many counts were recorded for this clonotype. V is TRBV29-1 and J is TRBJ2-2, with D possibly being TRBD1 or TRBD2 (5 bases each). The CDR3 runs 12 residues. Germline CDR1 reads SQVTM; CDR2 reads ANQGSEA. V lost 7 bases, J lost 4 bases, and 10 bases lay in between. The CDR3 DNA is TGCAGCGGGATTGGGGGCACCGGGGAGCTGTTTTTT. It codes for CSGIGGTGELFF.

This clonotype was seen ten or more times. The chain carries TRBV7-2 and TRBJ2-4, with 7 bases matching TRBD2. The CDR3 sequence is 13 residues long. V shed 2 bases and J 8 bases; nucleotides not matched to a gene: 3. In germline, CDR1 is SGHTA, CDR2 FQGNSA. This chain's CDR3 is CASSLSGGDIQYF. In DNA form, the CDR3 reads TGTGCCAGCAGCTTAAGTGGGGGGGACATTCAGTACTTC.

In this sample, this clonotype turned up many times. V is TRBV18 and J is TRBJ2-7; 8 positions match TRBD2. The CDR3 loop spans 13 amino acids. CDR1 KGHSH and CDR2 LQKENI come from the germline V gene. The V segment lost 5 bases and the J segment 6 bases; nucleotides outside the gene matches: 6. CDR3 bases: TGTGCCAGCTCAGTACAGCGGGAGCGCGAGCAGTACTTC. Translating it yields CASSVQREREQYF.

This clonotype has at least ten counts. This sequence joins TRBV18 and TRBJ2-5; 11 positions match TRBD1. Germline V gene data show CDR1 as KGHSH and CDR2 as LQKENI. The CDR3 has 15 residues. Unmatched junction bases numbered 5, after V lost 3 bases and J lost 5 bases. CDR3 loop: CASSPRTGGEETQYF. The CDR3 bases are TGTGCCAGCTCACCTCGGACAGGGGGCGAGGAGACCCAGTACTTC. Based on the CDR3 plus reference TRBV18 and TRBJ2-5, the full variable domain is NAGVMQNPRHLVRRRGQEARLRCSPMKGHSHVYWYRQLPEEGLKFMVYLQKENIIDESGMPKERFSAEFPKEGPSILRIQQVVRGDSAAYFCASSPRTGGEETQYFGPGTRLLVL.

The table lists this clonotype with many counts. The chain has TRBV6-1 and TRBJ2-6; D remains unclear. The V end was cut by 0 bases, the J end by 4 bases, with 7 bases between. The CDR3 covers 15 residues. CDR1 and CDR2 from the germline V gene are MNHNS and SASEGT. The CDR3 DNA reads as TGTGCCAGCAGTGAAGCCACCTCGGGGGCCAACGTCCTGACTTTC. It translates to CASSEATSGANVLTF.

The chain couples TRBV18 to TRBJ1-1, with a possible D match to TRBD1 (5 bases). CDR1 is KGHSH, CDR2 LQKENI, per germline. The ends were cut back, 2 bases at V and 5 bases at J, with 12 bases in the middle. This CDR3 comprises 14 residues. The CDR3 region has the DNA TGTGCCAGCTCACCAGGACAAATCAAGACTGAAGCTTTCTTT. Its protein product is CASSPGQIKTEAFF.

This clonotype was observed at least ten times. The chain recombines TRBV10-3 with TRBJ2-3; a possible D gene is TRBD1 (6 bases). Trimming removed 4 bases from V and 2 bases from J, with 13 bases in between. This CDR3 is 15 amino acids long. Germline V gene data show CDR1 as ENHRY and CDR2 as SYGVKD. The CDR3 DNA reads as TGTGCCATCAGTGTACAGGGCGGGCTCACAGATACGCAGTATTTT. Translation gives CAISVQGGLTDTQYF.

This clonotype was seen at least ten times. CDR3 residues: CASSLRVGGPYEQYF. For the CDR3, the DNA is TGTGCCAGCAGCTTAAGGGTCGGCGGCCCTTACGAGCAGTACTTC. The chain employs TRBV7-8 and TRBJ2-7; D call uncertain. V was shortened by 2 bases and J by 4 bases, with 15 bases between the two germline ends. The CDR3 runs 15 residues. The germline gives CDR1 SGHVS, CDR2 FQNEAQ.

This clonotype was counted ten times or more. V and J are TRBV24-1 and TRBJ2-3; 9 nucleotides match TRBD1. The V gene's germline CDR1 is KGHDR and CDR2 SFDVKD. J gave up 5 bases and V 3 bases, and 11 bases lay outside the gene matches. The CDR3 is 17 amino acids. For the CDR3, the DNA is TGTGCCACCAGTGATGCCGGCCGGGACAGGGTTGGAGATACGCAGTATTTT. Its translation is CATSDAGRDRVGDTQYF.

This clonotype was seen repeatedly, ten times or more. V is TRBV29-1 and J is TRBJ2-2; 11 bases agree with TRBD1. The V and J ends lost 6 bases and 0 bases, in that order; junction bases with no gene match: 6. CDR3 length equals 16 residues. From germline, CDR1 is SQVTM and CDR2 ANQGSEA. The CDR3 coding sequence is TGCAGCGTGCGGACAGGGGGCGCCGCGAACACCGGGGAGCTGTTTTTT. Translating it yields CSVRTGGAANTGELFF.

Ten or more counts support this clonotype. This chain links TRBV7-9 with TRBJ2-3; 12 nucleotides match TRBD2. In germline, CDR1 is SEHNR, CDR2 FQNEAQ (reference sequence). The V segment lost 5 bases and the J segment 2 bases; nucleotides outside the gene matches: 8. The CDR3 contains 17 residues. CDR3 sequence: CASSKFGLAGYTDTQYF. CDR3 sequence (DNA): TGTGCCAGCAGCAAATTCGGACTAGCGGGATACACAGATACGCAGTATTTT.

Many counts were recorded for this clonotype. The J gene is TRBJ2-7, the V gene TRBV6-2 or TRBV6-3; TRBD2 might be the D (5 bases). Trimming cost V 6 bases and J 4 bases, with 13 bases left between them. Per the germline V gene, CDR1 is MNHEY and CDR2 is SVGEGT. The CDR3 extends over 13 amino acids. In DNA form, the CDR3 reads TGTGCCAGCAGCCTGAATGAGGGTTACGAGCAGTACTTC. This sequence encodes CASSLNEGYEQYF.

This clonotype was seen ten or more times. J is TRBJ2-7 and V is TRBV12-3 or TRBV12-4; maybe TRBD1 (5 bases). V was trimmed by 1 base and J by 2 bases, leaving 12 bases between them. This CDR3 has 15 residues. The CDR3 DNA sequence: TGTGCCAGCAGTTTAGGGACACAACCTCCCTACGAGCAGTACTTC. Translation gives CASSLGTQPPYEQYF.

This clonotype came up many times. V usage is TRBV14 and J usage is TRBJ2-7, with D maybe TRBD1 (6 bases). The CDR3 is made up of 15 amino acids. Germline assignment: CDR1 SGHDN and CDR2 FVKESK. The V end was cut by 6 bases, the J end by 3 bases, with 18 bases between. The CDR3 region is CASSRRQEWIYEQYF. CDR3 sequence (DNA): TGTGCCAGCAGTCGCCGACAGGAATGGATCTACGAGCAGTACTTC.

The table lists this clonotype with many counts. This sequence joins TRBV5-1 and TRBJ2-1; a possible D gene is TRBD2 (5 bases). Trimming stripped 0 bases from V and 9 bases from J, with 13 bases between. Germline CDR1 and CDR2: SGHRS and YFSETQ. The CDR3 runs 14 residues. CDR3: CASSLGFWAGEQFF. CDR3 DNA: TGCGCCAGCAGCTTGGGATTCTGGGCGGGTGAGCAGTTCTTC. Using reference TRBV5-1 and TRBJ2-1 for the parts outside the CDR3, the full variable domain is KAGVTQTPRYLIKTRGQQVTLSCSPISGHRSVSWYQQTPGQGLQFLFEYFSETQRNKGNFPGRFSGRQFSNSRSEMNVSTLELGDSALYLCASSLGFWAGEQFFGPGTRLTVL.

This clonotype has only a few counts. This chain joins TRBV5-1 and TRBJ1-1; no definite D call. V gave up 1 base and J gave up 6 bases, with 10 bases separating them. Germline values: CDR1 SGHRS, CDR2 YFSETQ. CDR3 size: 13 residues. The CDR3 sequence is CASSLTPISEAFF. In DNA, the CDR3 is TGCGCCAGCAGCTTGACGCCAATCTCTGAAGCTTTCTTT.

The V call is TRBV6-1, the J call TRBJ1-3, with 10 bases that match TRBD1. The germline CDR1 and CDR2 sequences are MNHNS and SASEGT. CDR3 size: 15 residues. The ends lost 6 bases at V and 3 bases at J; junction bases unmatched: 5. The CDR3 here is CASRFGTGVGNTIYF. CDR3 sequence (DNA): TGTGCCAGCAGATTTGGGACAGGGGTTGGAAACACCATATATTTT.

In this sample, this clonotype turned up many times. The chain links TRBV7-2 to TRBJ2-7; D not resolved. V lost 0 bases and J 5 bases, leaving 14 bases between the germline ends. Germline V gene lookup returns CDR1 SGHTA and CDR2 FQGNSA. The CDR3 covers 15 residues. The CDR3 nucleotides read TGTGCCAGCAGCTTAGCGGCGGCAGGTTTCCACGAGCAGTACTTC. It translates to CASSLAAAGFHEQYF.

This clonotype was recorded at least ten times. The CDR3 reads CSGTSGFSYNEQFF. CDR3 nucleotides: TGCAGTGGAACTAGCGGGTTCTCCTACAATGAGCAGTTCTTC. The gene calls are TRBV20-1 and TRBJ2-1, with 9 nucleotides matching TRBD2. V lost 7 bases to trimming and J lost 0 bases; unmatched junction nucleotides: 4. This CDR3 has 14 amino acids. CDR1 is DFQATT, CDR2 SNEGSKA, per germline (reference sequence).

This clonotype has ten or more counts. The chain employs TRBV5-1 and TRBJ2-5; D remains ambiguous. Trimming took off 4 bases at V and 5 bases at J, with 21 bases between the two ends. CDR1 SGHRS and CDR2 YFSETQ come from the germline V gene. The CDR3 consists of 16 residues. CDR3 nucleotide sequence: TGCGCCAGCAGCCGGGCGGTGCGGTTAATGGGGGAGACCCAGTACTTC. Amino acids: CASSRAVRLMGETQYF.

This clonotype came up many times. The rearrangement links TRBV6-2 or TRBV6-3 to TRBJ2-5; 14 bases line up with TRBD2. Germline V CDR1 and CDR2: MNHEY, SVGEGT. The V gene end was trimmed by 0 bases and the J gene end by 8 bases; junction bases not matched to a gene: 17. This CDR3 region has 20 residues. As DNA, the CDR3 is TGTGCCAGCAGTTACTCGGCTCCGACTAGCGGGAGGGGTATTCAGGGTACCCAGTACTTC. Amino acid sequence: CASSYSAPTSGRGIQGTQYF.

This clonotype was picked up many times. This chain joins TRBV20-1 and TRBJ1-2; tentatively, D is TRBD1 (6 bases). The CDR3 sequence is 15 residues long. The V gene lost 6 bases and the J gene lost 2 bases, with 19 bases spanning the gap. Germline V gene data show CDR1 as DFQATT and CDR2 as SNEGSKA (reference sequence). The CDR3 sequence is CSARKRGGRNYGYTF. The CDR3 bases are TGCAGTGCCAGAAAAAGAGGGGGACGAAACTATGGCTACACCTTC.

This clonotype showed up many times. The V and J genes are TRBV6-2 or TRBV6-3 and TRBJ1-2; possibly TRBD1 for D (5 bases). The CDR3 sequence is 13 residues long. The germline V and J ends were trimmed by 0 bases and 4 bases, with 6 bases remaining between them. From germline, CDR1 is MNHEY and CDR2 SVGEGT. CDR3 in amino acids: CASSYSDTYGYTF. The CDR3 bases are TGTGCCAGCAGTTACTCGGACACCTATGGCTACACCTTC.

This clonotype came up many times. V usage is TRBV12-5 and J usage is TRBJ2-3; 7 bases map to TRBD2. CDR1 is LGHNT and CDR2 is FRNRAP in the germline V gene. The CDR3 spans 16 residues. J gave up 2 bases and V 5 bases, and 10 bases lay outside the gene matches. The CDR3 spells CASGEGREIATDTQYF. As DNA, the CDR3 is TGTGCTAGTGGTGAGGGGCGGGAGATCGCCACAGATACGCAGTATTTT.

This clonotype was observed many times. The chain employs TRBV7-3 and TRBJ2-1; D may be TRBD2 (5 bases). V was pared by 2 bases and J by 14 bases, with 16 bases between. Germline V CDR1 and CDR2: SGHTA, FQGTGA. This CDR3 is 13 amino acids long. Here the CDR3 DNA reads TGTGCCAGCAGCTTAGAGGTGGGGAGCCCGAAGTTCTTC. It specifies CASSLEVGSPKFF.

The table lists this clonotype with many counts. V gene TRBV7-2 combines with J gene TRBJ1-4, with 7 positions matching TRBD1. The J segment lost 8 bases and the V segment lost 5 bases, leaving 8 bases of the junction unmatched. Germline-derived CDR1 and CDR2 are SGHTA and FQGNSA. This CDR3 region has 14 residues. The CDR3 bases are TGTGCCAGCAGCGAAAGGACAGGAAGCGAAAAACTGTTTTTT. This encodes CASSERTGSEKLFF.

This clonotype appeared many times. The chain joins TRBV6-2 or TRBV6-3 to TRBJ2-3, with D perhaps matching TRBD2 (5 bases). With 8 bases removed from V and 2 bases from J, the gap between germline ends came to 14 bases. The length of the CDR3 is 14 residues. Per the germline V gene, CDR1 is MNHEY and CDR2 is SVGEGT. CDR3 coding DNA: TGTGCCAGCTACACGGACTGGGACACAGATACGCAGTATTTT. Encoded protein: CASYTDWDTDTQYF.

This clonotype was detected ten times or more. The chain uses TRBV4-3 and TRBJ1-3; D is uncertain. V lost 0 bases to trimming and J lost 0 bases, with 6 bases between them. This CDR3 contains 15 residues. The germline V gene has CDR1 LGHNA and CDR2 YSLEER. CDR3 protein: CASSQDHRSGNTIYF. The CDR3 DNA follows: TGCGCCAGCAGCCAAGATCACCGCTCTGGAAACACCATATATTTT.